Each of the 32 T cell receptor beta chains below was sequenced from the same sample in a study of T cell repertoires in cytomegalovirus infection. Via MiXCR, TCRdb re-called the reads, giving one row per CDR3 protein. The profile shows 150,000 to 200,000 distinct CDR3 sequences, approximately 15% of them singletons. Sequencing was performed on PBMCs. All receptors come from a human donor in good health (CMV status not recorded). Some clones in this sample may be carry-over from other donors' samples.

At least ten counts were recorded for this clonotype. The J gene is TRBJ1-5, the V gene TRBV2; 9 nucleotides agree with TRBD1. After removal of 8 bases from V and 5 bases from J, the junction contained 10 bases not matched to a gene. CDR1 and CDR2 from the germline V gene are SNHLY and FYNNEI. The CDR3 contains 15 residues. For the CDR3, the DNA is TGTGCCAGCGTCTTAATTGACAGGGGGGATCAGCCCCAGCATTTT. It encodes CASVLIDRGDQPQHF.

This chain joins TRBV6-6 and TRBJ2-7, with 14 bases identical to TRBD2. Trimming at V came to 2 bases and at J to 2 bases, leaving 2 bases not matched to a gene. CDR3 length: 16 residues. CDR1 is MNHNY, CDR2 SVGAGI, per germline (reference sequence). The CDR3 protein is CASSYPGLAGAYEQYF. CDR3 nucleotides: TGTGCCAGCAGTTACCCGGGACTAGCGGGAGCCTACGAGCAGTACTTC.

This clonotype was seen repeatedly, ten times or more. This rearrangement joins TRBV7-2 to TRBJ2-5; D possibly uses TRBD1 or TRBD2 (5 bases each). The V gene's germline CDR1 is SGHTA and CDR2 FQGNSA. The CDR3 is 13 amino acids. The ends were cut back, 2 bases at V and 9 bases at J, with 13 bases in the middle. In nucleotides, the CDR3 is TGTGCCAGCAGCTTAAGGGACCGCAGGCCCCAGTACTTC. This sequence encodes CASSLRDRRPQYF.

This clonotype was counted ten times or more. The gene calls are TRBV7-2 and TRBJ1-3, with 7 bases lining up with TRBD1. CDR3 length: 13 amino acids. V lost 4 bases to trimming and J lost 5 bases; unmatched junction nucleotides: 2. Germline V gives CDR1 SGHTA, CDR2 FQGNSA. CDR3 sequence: CASSSDRRNTIYF. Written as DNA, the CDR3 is TGTGCCAGCAGCTCGGACAGGCGAAACACCATATATTTT.

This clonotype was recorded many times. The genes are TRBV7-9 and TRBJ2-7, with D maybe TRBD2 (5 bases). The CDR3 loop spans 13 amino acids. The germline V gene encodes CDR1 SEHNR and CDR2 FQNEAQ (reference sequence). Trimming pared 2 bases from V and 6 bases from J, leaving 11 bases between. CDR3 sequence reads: CASSLRLPGEQYF. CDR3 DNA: TGTGCCAGCAGCTTAAGACTACCGGGCGAGCAGTACTTC.

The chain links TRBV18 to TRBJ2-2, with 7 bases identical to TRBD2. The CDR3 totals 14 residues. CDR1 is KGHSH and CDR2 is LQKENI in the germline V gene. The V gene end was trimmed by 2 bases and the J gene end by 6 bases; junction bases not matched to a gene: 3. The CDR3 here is CASSPAGEAGELFF. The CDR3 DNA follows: TGTGCCAGCTCACCAGCGGGAGAGGCCGGGGAGCTGTTTTTT. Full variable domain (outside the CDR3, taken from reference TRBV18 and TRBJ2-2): NAGVMQNPRHLVRRRGQEARLRCSPMKGHSHVYWYRQLPEEGLKFMVYLQKENIIDESGMPKERFSAEFPKEGPSILRIQQVVRGDSAAYFCASSPAGEAGELFFGEGSRLTVL.

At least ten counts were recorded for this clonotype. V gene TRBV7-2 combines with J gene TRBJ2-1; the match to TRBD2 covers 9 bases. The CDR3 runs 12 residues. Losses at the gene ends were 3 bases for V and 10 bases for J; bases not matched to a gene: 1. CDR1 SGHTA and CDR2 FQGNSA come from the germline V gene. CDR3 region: CASSLLAGEQFF. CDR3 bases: TGTGCCAGCAGCTTGCTAGCGGGAGAGCAGTTCTTC.

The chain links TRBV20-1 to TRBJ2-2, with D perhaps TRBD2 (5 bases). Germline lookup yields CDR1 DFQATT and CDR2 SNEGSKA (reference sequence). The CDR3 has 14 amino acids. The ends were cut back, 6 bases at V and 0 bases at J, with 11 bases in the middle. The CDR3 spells CSAPGETNTGELFF. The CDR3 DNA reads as TGCAGTGCCCCCGGGGAGACGAACACCGGGGAGCTGTTTTTT.

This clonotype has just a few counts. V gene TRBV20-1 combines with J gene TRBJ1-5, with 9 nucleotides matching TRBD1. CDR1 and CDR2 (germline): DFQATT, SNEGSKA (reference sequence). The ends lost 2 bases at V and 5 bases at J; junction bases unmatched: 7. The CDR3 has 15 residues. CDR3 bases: TGCAGTGCTAGATTGGACAGGGGAGGGGATCAGCCCCAGCATTTT. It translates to CSARLDRGGDQPQHF.

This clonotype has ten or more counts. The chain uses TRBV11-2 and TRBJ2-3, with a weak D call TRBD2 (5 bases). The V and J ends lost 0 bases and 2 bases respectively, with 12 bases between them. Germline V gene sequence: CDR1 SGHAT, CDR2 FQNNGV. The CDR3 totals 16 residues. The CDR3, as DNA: TGTGCCAGCAGCTTAGAATTCGGGGATCTCACAGATACGCAGTATTTT. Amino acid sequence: CASSLEFGDLTDTQYF.

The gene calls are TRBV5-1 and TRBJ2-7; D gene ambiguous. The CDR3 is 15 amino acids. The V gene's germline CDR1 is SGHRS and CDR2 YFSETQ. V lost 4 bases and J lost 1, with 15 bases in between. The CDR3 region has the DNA TGCGCCAGCAGCCCAGACATCTCCGGGTCCTACGAGCAGTACTTC. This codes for CASSPDISGSYEQYF.

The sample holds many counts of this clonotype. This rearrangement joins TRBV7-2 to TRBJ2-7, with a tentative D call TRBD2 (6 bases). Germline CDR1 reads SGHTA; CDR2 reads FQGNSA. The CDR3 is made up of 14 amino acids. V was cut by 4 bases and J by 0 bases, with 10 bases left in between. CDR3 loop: CASSSSVSSYEQYF. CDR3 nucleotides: TGTGCCAGCAGCTCTAGCGTGAGCTCCTACGAGCAGTACTTC.

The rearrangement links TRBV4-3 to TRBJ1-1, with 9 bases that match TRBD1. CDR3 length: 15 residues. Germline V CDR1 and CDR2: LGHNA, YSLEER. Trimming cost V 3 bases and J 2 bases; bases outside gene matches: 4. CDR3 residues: CASSQTGGLNTEAFF. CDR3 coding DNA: TGCGCCAGCAGCCAGACAGGGGGGTTAAACACTGAAGCTTTCTTT.

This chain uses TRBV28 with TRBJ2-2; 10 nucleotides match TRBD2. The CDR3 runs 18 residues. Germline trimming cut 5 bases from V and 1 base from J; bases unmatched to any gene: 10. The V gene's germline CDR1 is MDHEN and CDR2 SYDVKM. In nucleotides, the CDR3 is TGTGCCAGCAGTCCGGGACTAGCGACGAAAAAGAACACCGGGGAGCTGTTTTTT. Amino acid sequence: CASSPGLATKKNTGELFF.

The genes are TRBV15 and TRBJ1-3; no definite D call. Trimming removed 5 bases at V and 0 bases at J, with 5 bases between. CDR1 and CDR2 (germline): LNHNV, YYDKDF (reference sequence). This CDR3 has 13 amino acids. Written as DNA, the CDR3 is TGTGCCACCAGCTTCTACTCTGGAAACACCATATATTTT. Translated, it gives CATSFYSGNTIYF.

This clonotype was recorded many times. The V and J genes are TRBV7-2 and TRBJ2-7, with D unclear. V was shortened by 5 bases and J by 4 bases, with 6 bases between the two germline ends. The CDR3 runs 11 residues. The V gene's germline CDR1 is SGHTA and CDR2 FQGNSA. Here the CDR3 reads CASSPYYEQYF. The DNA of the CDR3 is TGTGCCAGCAGCCCTTATTACGAGCAGTACTTC.

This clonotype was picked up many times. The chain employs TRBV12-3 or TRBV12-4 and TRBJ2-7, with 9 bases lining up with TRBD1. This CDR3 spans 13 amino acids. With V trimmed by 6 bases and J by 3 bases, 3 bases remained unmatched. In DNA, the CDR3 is TGTGCCAGCAGGGAGACAGGGGGCTACGAGCAGTACTTC. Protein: CASRETGGYEQYF.

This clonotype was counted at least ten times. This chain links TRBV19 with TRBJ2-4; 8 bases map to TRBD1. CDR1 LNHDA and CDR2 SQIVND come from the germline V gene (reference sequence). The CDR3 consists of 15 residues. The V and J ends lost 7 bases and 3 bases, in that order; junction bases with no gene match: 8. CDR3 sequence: CASKETGVDKNIQYF. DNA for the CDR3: TGTGCCAGTAAGGAGACAGGGGTAGACAAAAACATTCAGTACTTC. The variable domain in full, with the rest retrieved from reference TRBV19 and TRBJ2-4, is DGGITQSPKYLFRKEGQNVTLSCEQNLNHDAMYWYRQDPGQGLRLIYYSQIVNDFQKGDIAEGYSVSREKKESFPLTVTSAQKNPTAFYLCASKETGVDKNIQYFGAGTRLSVL.

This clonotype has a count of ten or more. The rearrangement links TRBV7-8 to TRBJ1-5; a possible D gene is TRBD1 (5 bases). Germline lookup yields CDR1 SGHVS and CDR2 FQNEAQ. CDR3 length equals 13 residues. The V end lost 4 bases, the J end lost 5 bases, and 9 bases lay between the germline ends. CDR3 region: CASSSRGDQPQHF. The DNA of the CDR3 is TGTGCCAGCAGCTCCCGAGGGGATCAGCCCCAGCATTTT.

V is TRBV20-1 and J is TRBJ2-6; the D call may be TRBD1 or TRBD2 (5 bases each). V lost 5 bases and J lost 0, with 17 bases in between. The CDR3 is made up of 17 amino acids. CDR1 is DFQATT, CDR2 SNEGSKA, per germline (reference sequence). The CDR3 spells CSAAPGTVSSGANVLTF. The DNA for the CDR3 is TGCAGTGCTGCCCCCGGGACGGTGAGCTCTGGGGCCAACGTCCTGACTTTC.

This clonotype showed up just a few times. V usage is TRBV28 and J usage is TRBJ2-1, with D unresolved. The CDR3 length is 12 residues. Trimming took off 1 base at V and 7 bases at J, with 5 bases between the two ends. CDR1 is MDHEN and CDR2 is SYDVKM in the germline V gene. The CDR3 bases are TGTGCCAGCAGTTTATTGGGTAATGAGCAGTTCTTC. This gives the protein CASSLLGNEQFF.

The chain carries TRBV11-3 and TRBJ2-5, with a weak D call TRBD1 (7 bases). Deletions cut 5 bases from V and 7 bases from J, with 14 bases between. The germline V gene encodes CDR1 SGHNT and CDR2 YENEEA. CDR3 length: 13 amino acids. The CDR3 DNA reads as TGTGCCAGCAGCGCCGGGACAGCGGGGACCCAGTACTTC. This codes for CASSAGTAGTQYF. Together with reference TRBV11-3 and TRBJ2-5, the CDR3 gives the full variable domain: EAGVVQSPRYKIIEKKQPVAFWCNPISGHNTLYWYLQNLGQGPELLIRYENEEAVDDSQLPKDRFSAERLKGVDSTLKIQPAELGDSAVYLCASSAGTAGTQYFGPGTRLLVL.

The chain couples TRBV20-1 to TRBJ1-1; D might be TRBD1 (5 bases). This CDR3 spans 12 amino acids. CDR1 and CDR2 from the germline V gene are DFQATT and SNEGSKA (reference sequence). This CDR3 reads CTTGQPGTEAFF. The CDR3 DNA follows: TGCACAACAGGACAACCGGGCACTGAAGCTTTCTTT.

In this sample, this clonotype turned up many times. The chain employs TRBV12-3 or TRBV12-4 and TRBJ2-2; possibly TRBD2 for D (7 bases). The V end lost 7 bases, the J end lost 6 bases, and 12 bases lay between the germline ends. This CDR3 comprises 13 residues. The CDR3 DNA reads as TGTGCCAGCAAACGAGGGGGGGCCGGGGAGCTGTTTTTT. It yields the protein CASKRGGAGELFF.

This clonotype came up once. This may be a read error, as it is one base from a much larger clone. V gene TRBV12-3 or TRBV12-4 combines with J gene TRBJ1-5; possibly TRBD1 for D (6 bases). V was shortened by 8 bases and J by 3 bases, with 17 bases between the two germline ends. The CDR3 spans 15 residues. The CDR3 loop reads CASRARGGINQPQHF. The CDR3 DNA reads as TGTGCCAGCCGAGCAAGGGGGGGGATCAATCAGCCCCAGCATTTT.

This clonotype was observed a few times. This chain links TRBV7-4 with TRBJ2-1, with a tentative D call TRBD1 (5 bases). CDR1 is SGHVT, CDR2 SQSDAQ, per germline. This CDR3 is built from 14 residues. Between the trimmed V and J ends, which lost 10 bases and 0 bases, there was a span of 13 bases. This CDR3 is CATPQESSYNEQFF. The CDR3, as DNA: TGTGCCACACCACAGGAGAGCTCCTACAATGAGCAGTTCTTC. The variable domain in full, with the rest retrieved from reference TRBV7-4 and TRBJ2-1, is GAGVSQSPRYKVAKRGRDVALRCDSISGHVTLYWYRQTLGQGSEVLTYSQSDAQRDKSGRPSGRFSAERPERSVSTLKIQRTEQGDSAVYLCATPQESSYNEQFFGPGTRLTVL.

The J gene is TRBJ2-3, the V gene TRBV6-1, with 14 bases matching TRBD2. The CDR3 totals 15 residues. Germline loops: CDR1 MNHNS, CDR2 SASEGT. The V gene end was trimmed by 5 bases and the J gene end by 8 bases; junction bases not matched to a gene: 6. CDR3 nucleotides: TGTGCCAGCAGTCGACTAGCGGGGGGGTCTGGTACGCAGTATTTT. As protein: CASSRLAGGSGTQYF.

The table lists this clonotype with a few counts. The CDR3 region has the DNA TGTGCCAGCAGCCCCCGGGACAGGGGGCCATTAAACTCCTACGAGCAGTACTTC. Translated, it gives CASSPRDRGPLNSYEQYF. The chain carries TRBV7-2 and TRBJ2-7, with 12 positions matching TRBD1. V lost 5 bases and J lost 0; bases outside the gene matches: 11. Germline lookup yields CDR1 SGHTA and CDR2 FQGNSA. This CDR3 region has 18 residues.

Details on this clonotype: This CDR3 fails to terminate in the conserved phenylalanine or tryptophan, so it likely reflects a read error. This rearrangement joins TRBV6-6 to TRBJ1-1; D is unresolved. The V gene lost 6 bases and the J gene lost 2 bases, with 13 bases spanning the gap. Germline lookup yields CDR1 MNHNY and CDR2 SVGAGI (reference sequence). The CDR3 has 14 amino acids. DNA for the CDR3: TGTGCCAGCAGGCGGGATCCGGGAAACACTGAAGCTTTCTAT. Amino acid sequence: CASRRDPGNTEAFY.

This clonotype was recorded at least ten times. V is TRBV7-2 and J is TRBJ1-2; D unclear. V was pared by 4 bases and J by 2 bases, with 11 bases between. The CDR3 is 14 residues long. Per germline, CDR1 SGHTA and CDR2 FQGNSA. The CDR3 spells CASSSPPGNYGYTF. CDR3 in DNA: TGTGCCAGCAGCTCGCCCCCGGGAAACTATGGCTACACCTTC.

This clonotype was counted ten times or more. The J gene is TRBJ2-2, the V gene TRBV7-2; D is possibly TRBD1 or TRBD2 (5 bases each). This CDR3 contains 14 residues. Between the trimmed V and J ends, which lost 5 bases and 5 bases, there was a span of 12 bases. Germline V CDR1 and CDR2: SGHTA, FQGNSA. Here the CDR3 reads CASSLWGITGELFF. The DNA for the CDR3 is TGTGCCAGCAGCCTCTGGGGGATAACCGGGGAGCTGTTTTTT. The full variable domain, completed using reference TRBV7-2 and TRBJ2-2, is GAGVSQSPSNKVTEKGKDVELRCDPISGHTALYWYRQSLGQGLEFLIYFQGNSAPDKSGLPSDRFSAERTGGSVSTLTIQRTQQEDSAVYLCASSLWGITGELFFGEGSRLTVL.

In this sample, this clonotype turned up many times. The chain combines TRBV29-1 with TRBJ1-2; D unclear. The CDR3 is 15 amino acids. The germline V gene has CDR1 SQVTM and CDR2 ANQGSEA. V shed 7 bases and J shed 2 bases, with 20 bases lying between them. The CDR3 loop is CSANKAETGNYGYTF. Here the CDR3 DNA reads TGCAGCGCGAACAAGGCCGAGACGGGAAACTATGGCTACACCTTC.